This T cell receptor beta chain appears in the sequencing data of a study of T cell responses to AZD1222 COVID-19 vaccine. The CDR3 has 13 residues. Trimming left V 6 bases short and J 3 bases short, with 11 bases between. Germline CDR1 is LNHNV and CDR2 is YYDKDF (reference sequence). Assay: immunoSEQ multiplex PCR; the TCRdb copy retains only in-frame clones and omits some. This sample has some 97,000 clones, with approximately 90% found just once. The source material was peripheral blood, sampled on day 0 of AZD1222 vaccination. The chain recombines TRBV15 with TRBJ1-1; no clear D gene. This TCR derives from an adult in good health. The CDR3 DNA reads as TGTGCCACCAGTCAAGGGCTGGACACTGAAGCTTTCTTT. Encoded protein: CATSQGLDTEAFF.